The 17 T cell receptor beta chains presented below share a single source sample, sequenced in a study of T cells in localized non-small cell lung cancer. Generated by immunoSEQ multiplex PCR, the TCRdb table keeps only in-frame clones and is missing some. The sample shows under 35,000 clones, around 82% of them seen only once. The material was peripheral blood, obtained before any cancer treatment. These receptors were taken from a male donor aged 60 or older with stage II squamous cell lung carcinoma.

CDR3 nucleotides: TGTGCCAGTAGTACTACTACGGGGACTTCGGGCTACACCTTC. Translated: CASSTTTGTSGYTF. The chain joins TRBV19 to TRBJ1-2, with a weak D call TRBD1 (5 bases). Trimming shortened V by 4 bases and J by 8 bases, and 17 bases separated the two germline ends. Germline CDR1 LNHDA, CDR2 SQIVND (reference sequence). The CDR3 has 14 amino acids. The entire variable domain, with the rest obtained from reference TRBV19 and TRBJ1-2, is as follows: DGGITQSPKYLFRKEGQNVTLSCEQNLNHDAMYWYRQDPGQGLRLIYYSQIVNDFQKGDIAEGYSVSREKKESFPLTVTSAQKNPTAFYLCASSTTTGTSGYTFGSGTRLTVV.

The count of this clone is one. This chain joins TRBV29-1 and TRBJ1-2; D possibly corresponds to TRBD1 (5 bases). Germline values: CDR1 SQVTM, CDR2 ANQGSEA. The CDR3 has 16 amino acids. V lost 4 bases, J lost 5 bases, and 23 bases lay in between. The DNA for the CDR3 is TGCAGCGTTGGTCAAGTTGGGTGGAGGGGCTCGTATGGCTACACCTTC. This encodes CSVGQVGWRGSYGYTF.

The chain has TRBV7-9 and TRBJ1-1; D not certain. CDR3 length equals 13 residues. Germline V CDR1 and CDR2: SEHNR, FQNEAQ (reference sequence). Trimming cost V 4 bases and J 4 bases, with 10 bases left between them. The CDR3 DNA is TGTGCCAGCAGCTGGCCGGGTGGCACTGAAGCTTTCTTT. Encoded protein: CASSWPGGTEAFF.

The CDR3 nucleotides are TGTGCCAGCACAAGAACTTATAACACCGGGGAGCTGTTTTTT. Translation: CASTRTYNTGELFF. The chain links TRBV2 to TRBJ2-2, with D uncertain. The germline V gene encodes CDR1 SNHLY and CDR2 FYNNEI. With 7 bases removed from V and 2 bases from J, the gap between germline ends came to 11 bases. This CDR3 is 14 amino acids long.

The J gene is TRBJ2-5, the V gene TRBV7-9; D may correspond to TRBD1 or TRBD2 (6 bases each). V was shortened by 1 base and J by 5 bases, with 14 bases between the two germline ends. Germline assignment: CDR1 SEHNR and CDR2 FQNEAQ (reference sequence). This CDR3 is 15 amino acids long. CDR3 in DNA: TGTGCCAGCAGCTTAGGTATCGGGGGCAGGGAGACCCAGTACTTC. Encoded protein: CASSLGIGGRETQYF.

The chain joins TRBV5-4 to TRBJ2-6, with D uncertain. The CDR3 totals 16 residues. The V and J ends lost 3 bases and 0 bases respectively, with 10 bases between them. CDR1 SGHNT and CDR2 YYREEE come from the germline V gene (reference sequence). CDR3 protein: CASSSTLSSGANVLTF. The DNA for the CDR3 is TGTGCCAGCAGCTCGACCTTGAGCTCTGGGGCCAACGTCCTGACTTTC.

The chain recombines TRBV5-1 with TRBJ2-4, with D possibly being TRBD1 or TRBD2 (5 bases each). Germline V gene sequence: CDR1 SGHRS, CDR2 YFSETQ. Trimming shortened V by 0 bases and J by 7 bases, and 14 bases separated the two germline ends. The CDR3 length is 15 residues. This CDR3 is CASSLGTTWGNIQYF. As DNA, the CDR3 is TGCGCCAGCAGCTTGGGAACCACCTGGGGGAACATTCAGTACTTC.

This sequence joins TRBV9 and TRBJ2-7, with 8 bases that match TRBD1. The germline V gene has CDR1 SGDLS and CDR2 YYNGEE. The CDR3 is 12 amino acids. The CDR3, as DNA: TGTTCCGACAGGGGCGCTTCCTACGAGCAGTACTTC. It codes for CSDRGASYEQYF.

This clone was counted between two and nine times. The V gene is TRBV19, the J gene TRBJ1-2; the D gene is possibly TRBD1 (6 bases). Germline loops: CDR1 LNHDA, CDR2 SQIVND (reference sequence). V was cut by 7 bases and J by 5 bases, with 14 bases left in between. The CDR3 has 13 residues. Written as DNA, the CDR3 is TGTGCCAGTATCAACACAGGGTCTTATGGCTACACCTTC. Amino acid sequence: CASINTGSYGYTF.

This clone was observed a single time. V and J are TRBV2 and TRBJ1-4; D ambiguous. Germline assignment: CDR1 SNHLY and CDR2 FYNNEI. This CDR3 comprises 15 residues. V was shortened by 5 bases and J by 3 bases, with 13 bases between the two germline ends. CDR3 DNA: TGTGCCAGCAGTCCTCCCAAGGTGGCTAATGAAAAACTGTTTTTT. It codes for CASSPPKVANEKLFF.

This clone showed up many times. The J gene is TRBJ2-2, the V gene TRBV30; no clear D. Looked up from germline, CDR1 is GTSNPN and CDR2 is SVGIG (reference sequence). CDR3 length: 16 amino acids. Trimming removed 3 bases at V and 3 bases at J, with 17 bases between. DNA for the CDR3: TGTGCCTGGAGAGTAGTCTACAAGGGCGACACCGGGGAGCTGTTTTTT. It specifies CAWRVVYKGDTGELFF.

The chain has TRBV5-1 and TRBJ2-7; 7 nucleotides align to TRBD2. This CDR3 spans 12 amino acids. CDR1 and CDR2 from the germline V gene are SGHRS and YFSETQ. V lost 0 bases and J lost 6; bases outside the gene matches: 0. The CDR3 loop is CASSLAGGEQYF. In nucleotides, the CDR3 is TGCGCCAGCAGCTTGGCGGGAGGCGAGCAGTACTTC.

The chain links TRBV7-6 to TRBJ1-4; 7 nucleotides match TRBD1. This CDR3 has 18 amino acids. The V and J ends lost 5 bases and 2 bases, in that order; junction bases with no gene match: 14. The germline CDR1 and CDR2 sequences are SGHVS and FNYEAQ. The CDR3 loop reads CASSKTGIGGYTNEKLFF. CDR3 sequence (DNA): TGTGCCAGCAGCAAGACAGGGATTGGAGGATATACTAATGAAAAACTGTTTTTT.

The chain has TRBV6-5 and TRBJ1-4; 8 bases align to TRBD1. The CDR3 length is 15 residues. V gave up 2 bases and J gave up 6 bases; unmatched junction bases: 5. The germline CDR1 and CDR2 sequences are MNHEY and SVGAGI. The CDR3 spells CASSYQAGGYEKLFF. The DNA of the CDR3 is TGTGCCAGCAGTTACCAGGCAGGGGGCTATGAAAAACTGTTTTTT.

The CDR3 nucleotides read TGTGCCAGCAGTTACTCGCAGTACTACTACAATGAGCAGTTCTTC. Translated: CASSYSQYYYNEQFF. The chain carries TRBV6-5 and TRBJ2-1, with unresolved D. Germline V gives CDR1 MNHEY, CDR2 SVGAGI. There are 15 residues in the CDR3. With 0 bases removed from V and 3 bases from J, the gap between germline ends came to 9 bases.

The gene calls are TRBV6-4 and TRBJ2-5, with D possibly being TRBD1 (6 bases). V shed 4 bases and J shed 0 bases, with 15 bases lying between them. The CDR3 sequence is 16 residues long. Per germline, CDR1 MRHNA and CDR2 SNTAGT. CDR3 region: CASSGGITGYQETQYF. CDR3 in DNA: TGTGCCAGCAGTGGGGGAATTACAGGGTACCAAGAGACCCAGTACTTC.

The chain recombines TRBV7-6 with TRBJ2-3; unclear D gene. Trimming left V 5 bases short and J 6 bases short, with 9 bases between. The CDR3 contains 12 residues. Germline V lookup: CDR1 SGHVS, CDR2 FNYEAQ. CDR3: CASSQWRDTQYF. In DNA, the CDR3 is TGTGCCAGCAGCCAGTGGCGGGATACGCAGTATTTT.